This paragraph covers one T cell receptor (beta chain) sequence. The germline V gene encodes CDR1 MGHRA and CDR2 YSYEKL. CDR3 length: 15 residues. Trimming took 5 bases from V and 3 from J; bases not matched to a gene: 6. Assay used: immunoSEQ multiplex PCR; TCRdb lists only in-frame clones, some missing. The sample has approximately 300,000 clones; more than 75% are singletons. These data originate in a study of blood T cell repertoires in COVID-19. The sample comprised PBMCs or T cells enriched from blood (not recorded which). The clonotype was recovered from a woman under 30 who had recovered from COVID-19. The chain uses TRBV4-1 and TRBJ2-4; 8 bases fit TRBD1. DNA of the CDR3: TGCGCCAGCAGCTGGACAGGGTTTGGCAAAAACATTCAGTACTTC. It encodes CASSWTGFGKNIQYF.